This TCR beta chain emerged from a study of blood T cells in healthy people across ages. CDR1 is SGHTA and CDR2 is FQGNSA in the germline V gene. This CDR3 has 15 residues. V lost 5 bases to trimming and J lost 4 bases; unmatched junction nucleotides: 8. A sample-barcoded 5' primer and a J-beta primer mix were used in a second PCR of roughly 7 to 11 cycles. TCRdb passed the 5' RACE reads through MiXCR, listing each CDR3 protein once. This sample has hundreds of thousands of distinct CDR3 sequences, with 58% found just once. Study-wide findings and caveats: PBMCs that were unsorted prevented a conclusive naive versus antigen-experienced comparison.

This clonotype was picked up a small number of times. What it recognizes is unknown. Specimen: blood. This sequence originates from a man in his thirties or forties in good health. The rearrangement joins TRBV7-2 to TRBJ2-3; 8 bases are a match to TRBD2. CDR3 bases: TGTGCCAGCAGCCAGAGGGCGGGAGGTGCAGATACGCAGTATTTT. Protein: CASSQRAGGADTQYF.